This T cell receptor beta chain was profiled in a study of blood T cell repertoires in COVID-19. The CDR3 length is 15 residues. V was trimmed by 5 bases and J by 3 bases, leaving 16 bases between them. The germline V gene has CDR1 SEHNR and CDR2 FQNEAQ (reference sequence). Original processing notes: Estimation of nucleated cell counts relied on the amplification of reference gene primers. Using immunoSEQ multiplex PCR, the repertoire was profiled, and TCRdb retains in-frame clones only, with some absent. V and J calls and clone size are as listed in that table; D and trimming were resolved from the DNA. The table has about 370,000 clones, about 87% seen once.

Specimen: peripheral blood. The receptor was derived from a woman aged 25 to 39 with COVID-19, enrolled during active disease. This chain connects TRBV7-9 to TRBJ1-1, with TRBD1 as a possible D gene (6 bases). In nucleotides, the CDR3 is TGTGCCAGCAGCCCTACGGGGGGGCAGCACACTGAAGCTTTCTTT. The encoded protein is CASSPTGGQHTEAFF.